Below, 25 T cell receptor beta chains from the same sample are listed, as sequenced in a study of T-cell memory formation after mild COVID-19. TCRdb redid the calling of the 5' RACE reads with MiXCR, one entry per CDR3 protein. The sample shows roughly 170,000 distinct CDR3 sequences, over 20% of them seen only once. The specimen was PBMCs or a T cell subset sorted from them (not recorded which). Receptor source: an adult woman who had mild COVID-19 (a few samples of this study predate the infection). Cell type and time point are not known.

This clonotype occurred a few times. This rearrangement joins TRBV11-1 to TRBJ1-2, with D possibly TRBD1 on 6 matching bases. Looked up from germline, CDR1 is SGHAT and CDR2 is FQDESV (reference sequence). V gave up 1 base and J gave up 4 bases, with 19 bases separating them. The CDR3 runs 17 residues. The DNA for the CDR3 is TGTGCCAGCAGCTTAGACCCCAGTTTTGGGGGCGGCTATGGCTACACCTTC. Translated, it gives CASSLDPSFGGGYGYTF.

In its sample, this clonotype was seen a few times. The V call is TRBV7-2, the J call TRBJ2-7, with 10 bases aligning to TRBD2. The germline V gene has CDR1 SGHTA and CDR2 FQGNSA. The CDR3 has 17 residues. With 2 bases clipped from V and 5 bases from J, the junction kept 12 bases outside the gene matches. This CDR3 is CASSLSSPSGSGNEQYF. The CDR3 coding sequence is TGTGCCAGCAGCTTAAGCTCCCCTAGCGGGAGTGGTAACGAGCAGTACTTC.

This clonotype was seen a handful of times. The V gene is TRBV5-1, the J gene TRBJ2-5, with 7 bases lining up with TRBD1. Germline lookup yields CDR1 SGHRS and CDR2 YFSETQ. The CDR3 has 16 amino acids. Germline trimming cut 0 bases from V and 3 bases from J; bases unmatched to any gene: 8. The DNA of the CDR3 is TGCGCCAGCAGCTTGGTGGGGACAGCTATGGAAGAGACCCAGTACTTC. It codes for CASSLVGTAMEETQYF.

This clonotype was counted only a few times. The V call is TRBV13, the J call TRBJ2-1; either TRBD1 or TRBD2 may fit D (6 bases each). From germline, CDR1 is PRHDT and CDR2 FYEKMQ (reference sequence). V was clipped by 2 bases and J by 13 bases, with 15 bases between them. CDR3 size: 13 residues. Here the CDR3 DNA reads TGTGCCAGCAGCTTACGGGGGCACAGGGAACAGTTCTTC. It translates to CASSLRGHREQFF.

The rearrangement joins TRBV7-9 to TRBJ2-7; 10 bases fit TRBD2. The CDR3 length is 16 residues. J gave up 2 bases and V 2 bases, and 6 bases lay outside the gene matches. CDR1 SEHNR and CDR2 FQNEAQ come from the germline V gene (reference sequence). This CDR3 is CASSLKLAGHPYEQYF. The CDR3 DNA sequence: TGTGCCAGCAGCTTAAAACTAGCGGGGCACCCCTACGAGCAGTACTTC.

This clonotype was recorded only once. The chain carries TRBV5-5 and TRBJ2-3; TRBD1 agrees at 11 bases. The V segment lost 0 bases and the J segment 3 bases; nucleotides outside the gene matches: 3. The germline V gene has CDR1 SGHKS and CDR2 YYEKEE (reference sequence). CDR3 length equals 16 residues. This chain's CDR3 is CASSLDGTGGTDTQYF. The DNA of the CDR3 is TGTGCCAGCAGCTTGGATGGGACAGGGGGTACAGATACGCAGTATTTT.

DNA for the CDR3: TGTGCCAGTAGTATGGGGGCAGGGTACGAGCAGTACTTC. Amino acid sequence: CASSMGAGYEQYF. The chain is built from TRBV19 and TRBJ2-7; TRBD1 is a possible D gene (6 bases). Per germline, CDR1 LNHDA and CDR2 SQIVND (reference sequence). Trimming shortened V by 3 bases and J by 4 bases, and 10 bases separated the two germline ends. The CDR3 totals 13 residues. Supplemented by reference TRBV19 and TRBJ2-7, the full variable domain reads DGGITQSPKYLFRKEGQNVTLSCEQNLNHDAMYWYRQDPGQGLRLIYYSQIVNDFQKGDIAEGYSVSREKKESFPLTVTSAQKNPTAFYLCASSMGAGYEQYFGPGTRLTVT.

This clonotype was counted many times. V is TRBV5-1 and J is TRBJ1-1; tentative D call: TRBD1 (6 bases). The V end lost 0 bases, the J end lost 8 bases, and 14 bases lay between the germline ends. Germline V gives CDR1 SGHRS, CDR2 YFSETQ. This CDR3 has 14 amino acids. CDR3 sequence reads: CASSLGQVESEAFF. The CDR3, as DNA: TGCGCCAGCAGCTTGGGACAGGTGGAATCCGAAGCTTTCTTT.

This clonotype was detected only a few times. The gene calls are TRBV4-3 and TRBJ2-3; D gene uncertain. Between the trimmed V and J ends, which lost 1 base and 2 bases, there was a span of 10 bases. This CDR3 has 15 amino acids. Germline V gives CDR1 LGHNA, CDR2 YSLEER. CDR3 bases: TGCGCCAGCAGCCAAGTCGAAGGCAACACAGATACGCAGTATTTT. It yields the protein CASSQVEGNTDTQYF.

The sample holds a few counts of this clonotype. The chain is built from TRBV7-6 and TRBJ2-7, with 8 bases identical to TRBD1. The CDR3 is made up of 16 amino acids. V gave up 0 bases and J gave up 4 bases; unmatched junction bases: 8. CDR1 and CDR2 from the germline V gene are SGHVS and FNYEAQ. Here the CDR3 DNA reads TGTGCCAGCAGCTTAGCGGGACAGGCCCCGGGGTACGAGCAGTACTTC. Translated, it gives CASSLAGQAPGYEQYF.

This chain links TRBV6-2 or TRBV6-3 with TRBJ1-2; no definite D call. The CDR3 is 9 residues long. Germline CDR1 MNHEY, CDR2 SVGEGT. The V end was cut by 8 bases, the J end by 4 bases, with 2 bases between. For the CDR3, the DNA is TGTGCCAGCCCCTATGGCTACACCTTC. Its protein product is CASPYGYTF.

With respect to this clonotype: The limits of the CDR3 on the DNA are not certain, so only TCRdb's listed CDR3 is given. The rearrangement uses TRBV7-5 and TRBJ2-4; the table's D call TRBD2 went unverified against the DNA. TRBV7-5 is reported as a pseudogene. The length of the CDR3 is 20 amino acids, counting both ends. CDR3 loop: CISVSEAPLITGLAKNIQYF.

The V and J genes are TRBV29-1 and TRBJ2-7, with D possibly matching TRBD1 (5 bases). Trimming shortened V by 0 bases and J by 4 bases, and 16 bases separated the two germline ends. Looked up from germline, CDR1 is SQVTM and CDR2 is ANQGSEA. CDR3 length equals 15 residues. For the CDR3, the DNA is TGCAGCGTTGAAGATCAGGCCAGGGAATCGTACGAGCAGTACTTC. Protein sequence: CSVEDQARESYEQYF.

This clonotype appeared a few times. V is TRBV7-3 and J is TRBJ2-1, with TRBD2 as a possible D gene (6 bases). Germline values: CDR1 SGHTA, CDR2 FQGTGA. The length of the CDR3 is 15 residues. The V gene lost 4 bases and the J gene lost 9 bases, with 19 bases spanning the gap. The CDR3 sequence is CASSSPGLHGGEQFF. The CDR3 DNA sequence: TGTGCCAGCAGCTCACCGGGACTCCACGGGGGTGAGCAGTTCTTC.

This clonotype was observed a handful of times. The chain joins TRBV27 to TRBJ2-2, with 7 bases aligning to TRBD2. V shed 3 bases and J 0 bases; nucleotides not matched to a gene: 10. Germline CDR1 and CDR2: MNHEY and SMNVEV (reference sequence). The CDR3 spans 18 residues. CDR3 residues: CASSFGGSSTPNTGELFF. CDR3 DNA sequence: TGTGCCAGCAGTTTCGGGGGGTCCTCAACACCGAACACCGGGGAGCTGTTTTTT.

The V call is TRBV4-1, the J call TRBJ2-1; 11 bases align to TRBD2. The germline gives CDR1 MGHRA, CDR2 YSYEKL. CDR3 length: 16 residues. J lost 7 bases, V lost 6 bases, and 11 bases had no gene match. CDR3 sequence: CASRDVSGRAGNEQFF. The DNA for the CDR3 is TGCGCCAGCAGAGACGTTAGCGGGAGGGCCGGGAATGAGCAGTTCTTC.

As to this clonotype: One end of the junction varies from germline; a read error may be responsible. V usage is TRBV7-2 and J usage is TRBJ1-1; D remains unclear. CDR1 is SGHTA, CDR2 FQGNSA, per germline. The CDR3 covers 13 residues. The CDR3 DNA reads as TGTGCCAGCAGCCCGTCGGTGGGCAGTGAAGCTGTCTTT. Its translation: CASSPSVGSEAVF.

The V and J genes are TRBV3-1 and TRBJ1-5; D ambiguous. The CDR3 loop spans 18 amino acids. Germline CDR1 is LGHDT and CDR2 is YNNKEL (reference sequence). Trimming stripped 0 bases from V and 0 bases from J, with 15 bases between. CDR3 in DNA: TGTGCCAGCAGCCAAGACGGGGTGATTGACCCTAGCAATCAGCCCCAGCATTTT. Translation gives CASSQDGVIDPSNQPQHF.

The chain links TRBV7-9 to TRBJ2-7; TRBD1 matches at 10 bases. The CDR3 contains 16 residues. V was pared by 5 bases and J by 4 bases, with 11 bases of the junction left unmatched. The germline gives CDR1 SEHNR, CDR2 FQNEAQ (reference sequence). The CDR3 DNA follows: TGTGCCAGCAGCCCCCAAACCGGGACAGGGGTTTACGAGCAGTACTTC. It is translated as CASSPQTGTGVYEQYF.

V usage is TRBV7-9 and J usage is TRBJ2-3; D is unresolved. The CDR3 totals 15 residues. V gave up 11 bases and J gave up 4 bases, with 22 bases separating them. Germline-derived CDR1 and CDR2 are SEHNR and FQNEAQ (reference sequence). The CDR3 nucleotides read TGTGCCTCCGGTATTGGCGGTATTATGTCAGATACGCAGTATTTT. Amino acid sequence: CASGIGGIMSDTQYF.

The J gene is TRBJ2-1, the V gene TRBV10-3, with D maybe TRBD2 (5 bases). This CDR3 comprises 11 residues. V lost 8 bases, J lost 9 bases, and 11 bases lay in between. Germline assignment: CDR1 ENHRY and CDR2 SYGVKD. The CDR3, as DNA: TGTGCCATCTCCGGGGTTGGTGAGCAGTTCTTC. Its protein is CAISGVGEQFF.

V is TRBV12-3 or TRBV12-4 and J is TRBJ2-1; TRBD2 matches 13 bases. J was trimmed by 3 bases and V by 6 bases; bases with no gene match: 14. There are 19 residues in the CDR3. CDR3 protein: CASSGLAGVGWGYYNEQFF. The CDR3 nucleotides are TGTGCCAGCAGCGGACTAGCGGGAGTGGGGTGGGGCTACTACAATGAGCAGTTCTTC.

This clonotype was observed a handful of times. The J gene is TRBJ2-3, the V gene TRBV3-1; 9 bases agree with TRBD2. Per germline, CDR1 LGHDT and CDR2 YNNKEL (reference sequence). The CDR3 sequence is 16 residues long. Losses at the gene ends were 4 bases for V and 0 bases for J; bases not matched to a gene: 5. The CDR3 nucleotides read TGTGCCAGCAGCCGAGAAGCGGGGGGAAGCACAGATACGCAGTATTTT. Residues: CASSREAGGSTDTQYF.

V usage is TRBV20-1 and J usage is TRBJ2-2; D ambiguous. The CDR3 sequence is 13 residues long. Germline V lookup: CDR1 DFQATT, CDR2 SNEGSKA (reference sequence). V was trimmed by 0 bases and J by 7 bases, leaving 9 bases between them. The CDR3 protein is CSARDLGIGELFF. In DNA form, the CDR3 reads TGCAGTGCTAGAGATCTGGGGATCGGGGAGCTGTTTTTT.

The table lists this clonotype with a few counts. The chain employs TRBV12-3 or TRBV12-4 and TRBJ2-3; D unclear. CDR3 length: 11 amino acids. Trimming left V 5 bases short and J 8 bases short, with 8 bases between. CDR3 DNA sequence: TGTGCCAGCAGTCCCCCCGGTACGCAGTATTTT. Protein product: CASSPPGTQYF.